The rows below give T cell receptor beta chains drawn from one sample of a study of T cell changes during pregnancy in multiple sclerosis. The data were produced by immunoSEQ multiplex PCR, yet TCRdb's version contains in-frame clones alone and is incomplete. The sample holds about 40,000 clones, 88% seen once. The sequencing used peripheral blood, collected in the first trimester of pregnancy. All receptors come from a female donor in good health, enrolled as a control in a pregnancy study. Each CDR3 is given with its conserved first and last residue. The D gene is left open where the match is weak. A row's size may be missing; if present it is once, few, many or a size class.

V gene: TRBV28
D gene: TRBD2
clone size: .
J gene: TRBJ2-3
CDR3 protein: CASSPGLAGVELPLPGDTQYF
CDR3 DNA: TGTGCCAGCAGTCCGGGACTAGCGGGAGTGGAGTTACCACTACCGGGAGATACGCAGTATTTT

V gene: TRBV5-1
D gene: TRBD1
clone size: .
J gene: TRBJ2-7
CDR3 protein: CASSPGQPYEQYF
CDR3 DNA: TGCGCCAGCAGCCCGGGACAGCCCTACGAGCAGTACTTC

V gene: TRBV7-9
D gene: TRBD2
clone size: .
J gene: TRBJ2-7
CDR3 protein: CASSLPYGGLAVGNEQYF
CDR3 DNA: TGTGCCAGCAGCTTACCCTATGGAGGACTAGCGGTAGGAAACGAGCAGTACTTC

V gene: TRBV7-6
D gene: TRBD2
clone size: .
J gene: TRBJ2-7
CDR3 protein: CASSLYASGGPRNEQYF
CDR3 DNA: TGTGCCAGCAGCTTATACGCTAGCGGGGGGCCCCGCAACGAGCAGTACTTC

V gene: TRBV7-2
D gene: .
clone size: .
J gene: TRBJ2-4
CDR3 protein: CASSLGSGRGNIQYF
CDR3 DNA: TGTGCCAGCAGCCTGGGGTCGGGCAGGGGTAACATTCAGTACTTC

V gene: TRBV28
D gene: TRBD1
clone size: .
J gene: TRBJ2-5
CDR3 protein: CASNTGGEETQYF
CDR3 DNA: TGTGCCAGCAATACAGGGGGCGAGGAGACCCAGTACTTC

V gene: TRBV28
D gene: TRBD1
clone size: once
J gene: TRBJ2-7
CDR3 protein: CASSYNVGQGNYEQYF
CDR3 DNA: TGTGCCAGCAGTTACAATGTGGGACAGGGGAACTACGAGCAGTACTTC

V gene: TRBV30
D gene: TRBD1
clone size: .
J gene: TRBJ2-5
CDR3 protein: CAWSPGQGIQETQYF
CDR3 DNA: TGTGCCTGGAGTCCGGGACAGGGGATCCAAGAGACCCAGTACTTC

V gene: TRBV30
D gene: TRBD1
clone size: .
J gene: TRBJ1-6
CDR3 protein: CAWMAGGQYNSPLHF
CDR3 DNA: TGTGCCTGGATGGCAGGGGGACAGTATAATTCACCCCTCCACTTT

V gene: TRBV5-6
D gene: TRBD1
clone size: .
J gene: TRBJ1-2
CDR3 protein: CASSLLGQSSGYTF
CDR3 DNA: TGTGCCAGCAGCTTGCTGGGACAGTCTTCTGGCTACACCTTC

V gene: TRBV30
D gene: TRBD1
clone size: few
J gene: TRBJ1-1
CDR3 protein: CAWILRGREKTEAFF
CDR3 DNA: TGTGCCTGGATTCTCAGGGGGCGCGAAAAAACTGAAGCTTTCTTT

V gene: TRBV15
D gene: TRBD1
clone size: once
J gene: TRBJ1-5
CDR3 protein: CATSRDTGGMIQPQHF
CDR3 DNA: TGTGCCACCAGCAGAGATACAGGGGGAATGATTCAGCCCCAGCATTTT

V gene: TRBV9
D gene: TRBD1
clone size: .
J gene: TRBJ2-7
CDR3 protein: CASSTRDRGREQYF
CDR3 DNA: TGTGCCAGCAGCACCCGGGACAGGGGGCGCGAGCAGTACTTC

V gene: TRBV28
D gene: TRBD1
clone size: .
J gene: TRBJ2-3
CDR3 protein: CASSPGQGSTDTQYF
CDR3 DNA: TGTGCCAGCAGTCCTGGACAGGGTAGCACAGATACGCAGTATTTT

V gene: TRBV7-2
D gene: TRBD2
clone size: .
J gene: TRBJ2-3
CDR3 protein: CASSLGVSGSPGDTQYF
CDR3 DNA: TGTGCCAGCAGCTTAGGGGTTAGCGGGAGTCCGGGGGATACGCAGTATTTT